This TCR beta chain stems from a study of CD8 T cells in ankylosing spondylitis. General study points: Disease-linked clones were CD8+ and relatively rare in peripheral blood.

V dropped 1 base and J dropped 6 bases, with 13 bases sitting between them. This CDR3 has 14 amino acids. Germline V gives CDR1 SGHDT, CDR2 YYEEEE. This clonotype occurred many times. Its antigen is undetermined. TCRdb re-called the 5' RACE reads with MiXCR, one entry per CDR3 protein. The sample yields 250,000 to 400,000 distinct CDR3 sequences, roughly 11% seen once. The J gene is TRBJ2-5, the V gene TRBV5-6; D is unclear. The source is a female donor with ankylosing spondylitis or in good health (not recorded which). The sequencing sample was made of blood, either unsorted or a sorted T cell fraction (not recorded which). Here the CDR3 reads CASSLSAGLKTQYF. Written as DNA, the CDR3 is TGTGCCAGCAGCTTGTCGGCAGGTTTGAAGACCCAGTACTTC.